This T cell receptor (beta chain) stems from a study of T cell repertoires in cytomegalovirus infection. Study conclusions and caveats: It was HLA-C-restricted CMV-specific TCR beta clonotypes that dominated the response ex vivo.

Trimming cost V 7 bases and J 0 bases, with 12 bases left between them. CDR3 length: 15 residues. Looked up from germline, CDR1 is SNHLY and CDR2 is FYNNEI. This clonotype was counted only a few times. Its antigen is not known. From the reads, TCRdb called clonotypes with MiXCR, one entry per CDR3 protein. The data hold 150,000 to 200,000 distinct CDR3 sequences, with roughly 14% observed a single time. The chain joins TRBV2 to TRBJ2-2; D is possibly TRBD1 (6 bases). This receptor was obtained from a human donor in good health (CMV status not recorded). Some clones in this sample may be carry-over from other donors' samples. The sequencing input was PBMCs. The CDR3 sequence: CASIQGPANTGELFF. The DNA of the CDR3 is TGTGCCAGCATCCAGGGGCCGGCGAACACCGGGGAGCTGTTTTTT. The entire variable domain, with the rest obtained from reference TRBV2 and TRBJ2-2, is as follows: EPEVTQTPSHQVTQMGQEVILRCVPISNHLYFYWYRQILGQKVEFLVSFYNNEISEKSEIFDDQFSVERPDGSNFTLKIRSTKLEDSAMYFCASIQGPANTGELFFGEGSRLTVL.